This T cell receptor beta chain appears in the sequencing data of a study of T cells in Graves' hyperthyroidism and ophthalmopathy. Germline V gene sequence: CDR1 DFQATT, CDR2 SNEGSKA (reference sequence). V lost 3 bases, J lost 5 bases, and 20 bases lay in between. The CDR3 is made up of 15 amino acids. Using RNA transcripts as the source, TCR beta CDR3 regions were amplified. A set of HTBI primers served as the primers for a first-round RT-PCR of the TCR CDR3. TCRdb redid the calling of the multiplex PCR reads with MiXCR, one entry per CDR3 protein. Of 600,000 or so distinct CDR3 sequences in the sample, more than 14% were seen once. The table lists this clonotype with many counts.

The material sequenced was blood. This chain uses TRBV20-1 with TRBJ2-7; D not resolved. The receptor comes from a woman aged 45 to 65 with Graves' ophthalmopathy. CDR3 in amino acids: CSARSSSLKTHEQYF. CDR3 coding DNA: TGCAGTGCTAGGTCAAGTAGCCTCAAAACCCACGAGCAGTACTTC.